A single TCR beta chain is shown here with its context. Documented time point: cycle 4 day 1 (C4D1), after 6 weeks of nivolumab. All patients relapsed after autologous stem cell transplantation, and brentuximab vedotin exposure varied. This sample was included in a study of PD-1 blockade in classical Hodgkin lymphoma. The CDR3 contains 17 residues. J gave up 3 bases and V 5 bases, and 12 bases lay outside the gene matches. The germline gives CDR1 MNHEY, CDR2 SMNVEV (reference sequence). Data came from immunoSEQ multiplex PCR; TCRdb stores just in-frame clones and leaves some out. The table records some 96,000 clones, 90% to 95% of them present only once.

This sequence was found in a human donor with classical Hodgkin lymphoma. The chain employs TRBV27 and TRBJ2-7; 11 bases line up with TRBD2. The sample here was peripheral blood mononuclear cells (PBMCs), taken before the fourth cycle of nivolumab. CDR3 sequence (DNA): TGTGCCAGCAGTCCTATTCCACCGGGACTAGCGGTCTACGAGCAGTACTTC. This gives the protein CASSPIPPGLAVYEQYF.